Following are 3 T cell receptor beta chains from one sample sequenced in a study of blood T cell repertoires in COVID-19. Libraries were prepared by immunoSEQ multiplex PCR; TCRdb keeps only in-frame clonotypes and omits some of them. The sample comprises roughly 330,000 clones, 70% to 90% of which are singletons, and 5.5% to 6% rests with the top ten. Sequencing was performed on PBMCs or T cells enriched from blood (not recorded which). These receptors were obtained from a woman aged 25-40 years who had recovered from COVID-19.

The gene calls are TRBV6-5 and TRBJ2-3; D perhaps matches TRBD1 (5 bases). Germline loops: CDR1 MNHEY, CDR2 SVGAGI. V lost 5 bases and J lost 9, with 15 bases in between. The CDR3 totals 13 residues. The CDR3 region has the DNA TGTGCCAGCAGTCCCCTCCAGGGTAACACGCAGTATTTT. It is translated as CASSPLQGNTQYF.

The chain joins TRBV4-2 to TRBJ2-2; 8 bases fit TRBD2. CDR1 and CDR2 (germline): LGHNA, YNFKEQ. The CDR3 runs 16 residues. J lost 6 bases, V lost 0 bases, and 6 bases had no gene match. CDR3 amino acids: CASSQDRGGTPGELFF. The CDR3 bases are TGTGCCAGCAGCCAAGACCGCGGGGGGACACCCGGGGAGCTGTTTTTT.

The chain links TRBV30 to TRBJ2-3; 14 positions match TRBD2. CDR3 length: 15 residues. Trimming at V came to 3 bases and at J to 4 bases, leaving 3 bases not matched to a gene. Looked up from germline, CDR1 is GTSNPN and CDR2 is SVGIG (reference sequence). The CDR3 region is CAWSQTSGGADTQYF. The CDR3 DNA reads TGTGCCTGGAGCCAGACTAGCGGGGGGGCAGATACGCAGTATTTT.